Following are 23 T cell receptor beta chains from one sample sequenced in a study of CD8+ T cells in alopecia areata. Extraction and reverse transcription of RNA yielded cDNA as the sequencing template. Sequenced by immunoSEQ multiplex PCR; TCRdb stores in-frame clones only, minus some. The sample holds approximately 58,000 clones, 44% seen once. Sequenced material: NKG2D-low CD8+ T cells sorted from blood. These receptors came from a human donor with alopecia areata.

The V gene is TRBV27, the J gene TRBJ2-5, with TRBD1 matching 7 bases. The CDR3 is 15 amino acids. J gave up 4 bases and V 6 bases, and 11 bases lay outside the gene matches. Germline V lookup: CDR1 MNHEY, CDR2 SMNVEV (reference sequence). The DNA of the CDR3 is TGTGCCAGCAGCCTCTCCCCGGGACAGAGAGAGACCCAGTACTTC. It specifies CASSLSPGQRETQYF.

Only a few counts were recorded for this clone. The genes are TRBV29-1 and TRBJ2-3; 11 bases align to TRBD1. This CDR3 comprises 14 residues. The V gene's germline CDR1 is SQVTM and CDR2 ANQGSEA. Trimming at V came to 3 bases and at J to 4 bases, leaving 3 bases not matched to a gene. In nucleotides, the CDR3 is TGCAGCGTTGAGGGGACAGGGGGTGCAGATACGCAGTATTTT. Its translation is CSVEGTGGADTQYF.

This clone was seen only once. Here the CDR3 DNA reads TGTGCCAGCAGCGAGGGAGCCCCAGATACGCAGTATTTT. Its translation is CASSEGAPDTQYF. This chain joins TRBV6-5 and TRBJ2-3; maybe TRBD2 (5 bases). CDR3 length: 13 amino acids. Trimming left V 6 bases short and J 4 bases short, with 11 bases between. Germline CDR1 and CDR2: MNHEY and SVGAGI.

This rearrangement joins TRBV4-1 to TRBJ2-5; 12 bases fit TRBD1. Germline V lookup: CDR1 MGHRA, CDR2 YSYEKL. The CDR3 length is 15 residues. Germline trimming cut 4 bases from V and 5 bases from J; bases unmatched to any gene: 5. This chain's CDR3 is CASSLGTGGEETQYF. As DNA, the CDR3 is TGCGCCAGCAGCCTAGGGACAGGGGGCGAGGAGACCCAGTACTTC.

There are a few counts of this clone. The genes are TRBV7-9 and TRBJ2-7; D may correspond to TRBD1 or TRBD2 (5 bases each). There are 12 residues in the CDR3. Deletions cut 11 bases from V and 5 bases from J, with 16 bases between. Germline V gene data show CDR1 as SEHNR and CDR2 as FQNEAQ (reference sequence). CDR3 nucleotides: TGTGCCCTCCGGGATATGGGACACGAGCAGTACTTC. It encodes CALRDMGHEQYF.

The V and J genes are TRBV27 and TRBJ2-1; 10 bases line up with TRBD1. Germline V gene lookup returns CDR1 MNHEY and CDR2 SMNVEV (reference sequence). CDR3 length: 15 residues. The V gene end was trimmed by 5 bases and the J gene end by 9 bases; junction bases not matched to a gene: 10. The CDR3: CASSPSRQGATEQFF. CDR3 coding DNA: TGTGCCAGCAGTCCGAGTCGACAGGGGGCGACTGAGCAGTTCTTC.

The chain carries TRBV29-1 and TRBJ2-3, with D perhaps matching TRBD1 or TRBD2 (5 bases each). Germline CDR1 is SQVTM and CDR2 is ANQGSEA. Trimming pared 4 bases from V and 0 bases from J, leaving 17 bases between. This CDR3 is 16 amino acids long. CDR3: CSVAMRGEISTDTQYF. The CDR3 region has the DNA TGCAGCGTTGCGATGCGAGGGGAAATTAGCACAGATACGCAGTATTTT.

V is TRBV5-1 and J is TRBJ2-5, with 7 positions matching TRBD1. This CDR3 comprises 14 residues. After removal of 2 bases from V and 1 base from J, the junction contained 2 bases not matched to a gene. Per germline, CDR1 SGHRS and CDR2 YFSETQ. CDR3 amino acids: CASSFRQGQETQYF. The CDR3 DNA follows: TGCGCCAGCAGCTTCCGACAGGGCCAAGAGACCCAGTACTTC.

CDR3 nucleotides: TGTGCCAGCAGTTTAGGCGGCGACGAGCAGTACTTC. As protein: CASSLGGDEQYF. The chain joins TRBV27 to TRBJ2-7; D is unclear. Looked up from germline, CDR1 is MNHEY and CDR2 is SMNVEV (reference sequence). The CDR3 has 12 residues. Between the trimmed V and J ends, which lost 2 bases and 5 bases, there was a span of 7 bases.

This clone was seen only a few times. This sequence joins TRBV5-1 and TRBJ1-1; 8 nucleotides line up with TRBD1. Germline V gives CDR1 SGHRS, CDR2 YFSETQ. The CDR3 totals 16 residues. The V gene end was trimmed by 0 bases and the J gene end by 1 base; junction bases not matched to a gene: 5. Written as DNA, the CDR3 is TGCGCCAGCAGCTTGGTTTCAGGGGGCGCGAACACTGAAGCTTTCTTT. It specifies CASSLVSGGANTEAFF.

The CDR3 reads CASSQSPYEQYF. Written as DNA, the CDR3 is TGTGCCAGCAGCCAGAGCCCCTACGAGCAGTACTTC. This chain uses TRBV13 with TRBJ2-7; D gene ambiguous. V lost 5 bases and J lost 2, with 7 bases in between. The CDR3 runs to 12 residues. CDR1 and CDR2 (germline): PRHDT, FYEKMQ (reference sequence).

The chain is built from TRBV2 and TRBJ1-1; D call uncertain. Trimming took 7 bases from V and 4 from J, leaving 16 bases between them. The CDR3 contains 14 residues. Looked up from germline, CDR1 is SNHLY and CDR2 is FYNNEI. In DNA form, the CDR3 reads TGTGCCAGCATCGGCGGACGACGGGCCACTGAAGCTTTCTTT. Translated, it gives CASIGGRRATEAFF.

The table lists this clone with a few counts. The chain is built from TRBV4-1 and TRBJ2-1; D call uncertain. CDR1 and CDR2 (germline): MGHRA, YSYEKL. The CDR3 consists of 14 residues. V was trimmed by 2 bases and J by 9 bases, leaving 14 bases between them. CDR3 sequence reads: CASSQFGGVAEQFF. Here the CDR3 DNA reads TGCGCCAGCAGCCAATTTGGTGGGGTGGCTGAGCAGTTCTTC.

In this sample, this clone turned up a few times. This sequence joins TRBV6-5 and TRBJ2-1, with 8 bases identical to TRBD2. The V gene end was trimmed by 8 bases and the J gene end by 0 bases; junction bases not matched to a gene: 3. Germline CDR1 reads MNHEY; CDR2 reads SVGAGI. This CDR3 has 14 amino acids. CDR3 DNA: TGTGCCAGCGTACTAGCGGACTCCTACAATGAGCAGTTCTTC. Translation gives CASVLADSYNEQFF.

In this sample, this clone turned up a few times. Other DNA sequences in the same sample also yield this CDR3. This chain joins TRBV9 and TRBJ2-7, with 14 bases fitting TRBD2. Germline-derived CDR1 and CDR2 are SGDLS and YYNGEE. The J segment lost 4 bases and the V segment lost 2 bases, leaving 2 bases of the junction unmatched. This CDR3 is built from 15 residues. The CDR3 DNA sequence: TGTGCCAGCAGCGTCGGGACTAGCGGGAGTTACGAGCAGTACTTC. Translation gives CASSVGTSGSYEQYF. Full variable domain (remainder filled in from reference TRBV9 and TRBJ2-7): DSGVTQTPKHLITATGQRVTLRCSPRSGDLSVYWYQQSLDQGLQFLIQYYNGEERAKGNILERFSAQQFPDLHSELNLSSLELGDSALYFCASSVGTSGSYEQYFGPGTRLTVT.

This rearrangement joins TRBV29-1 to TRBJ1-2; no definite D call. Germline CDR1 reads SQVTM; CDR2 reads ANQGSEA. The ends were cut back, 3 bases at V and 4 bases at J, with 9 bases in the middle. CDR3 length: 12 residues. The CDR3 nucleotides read TGCAGCGTTGAGTCCAGACGCTATGGCTACACCTTC. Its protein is CSVESRRYGYTF.

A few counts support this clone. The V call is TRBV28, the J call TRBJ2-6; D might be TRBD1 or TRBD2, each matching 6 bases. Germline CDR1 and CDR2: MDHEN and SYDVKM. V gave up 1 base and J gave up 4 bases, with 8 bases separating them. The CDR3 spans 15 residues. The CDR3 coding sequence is TGTGCCAGCAGTTTATCGGGGGCCGGGGCCAACGTCCTGACTTTC. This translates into CASSLSGAGANVLTF. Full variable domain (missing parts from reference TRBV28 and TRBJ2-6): DVKVTQSSRYLVKRTGEKVFLECVQDMDHENMFWYRQDPGLGLRLIYFSYDVKMKEKGDIPEGYSVSREKKERFSLILESASTNQTSMYLCASSLSGAGANVLTFGAGSRLTVL.

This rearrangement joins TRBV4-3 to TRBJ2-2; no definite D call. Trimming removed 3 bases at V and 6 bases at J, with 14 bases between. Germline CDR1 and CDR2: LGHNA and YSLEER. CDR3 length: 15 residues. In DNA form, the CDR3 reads TGCGCCAGCAGCCAGACCGCCGGCGAGCCCGGGGAGCTGTTTTTT. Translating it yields CASSQTAGEPGELFF.

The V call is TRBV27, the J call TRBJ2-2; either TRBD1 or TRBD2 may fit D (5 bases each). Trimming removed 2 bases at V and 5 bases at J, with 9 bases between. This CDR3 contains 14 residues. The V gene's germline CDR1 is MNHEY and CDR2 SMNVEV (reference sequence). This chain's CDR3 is CASSLGGRTGELFF. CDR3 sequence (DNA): TGTGCCAGCAGTTTAGGGGGTCGGACCGGGGAGCTGTTTTTT.

The CDR3: CASSLGSRSTDTQYF. The CDR3 DNA reads as TGTGCCAGCAGTTTAGGGTCTCGTAGCACAGATACGCAGTATTTT. The chain carries TRBV5-6 and TRBJ2-3, with D uncertain. Trimming shortened V by 5 bases and J by 0 bases, and 13 bases separated the two germline ends. Germline loops: CDR1 SGHDT, CDR2 YYEEEE. This CDR3 is built from 15 residues.

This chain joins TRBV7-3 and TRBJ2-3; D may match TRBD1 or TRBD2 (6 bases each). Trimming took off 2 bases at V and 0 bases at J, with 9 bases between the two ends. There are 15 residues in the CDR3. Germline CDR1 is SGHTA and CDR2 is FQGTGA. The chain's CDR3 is CASSLRGQSTDTQYF. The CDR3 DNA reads TGTGCCAGCAGCTTACGGGGGCAAAGCACAGATACGCAGTATTTT.

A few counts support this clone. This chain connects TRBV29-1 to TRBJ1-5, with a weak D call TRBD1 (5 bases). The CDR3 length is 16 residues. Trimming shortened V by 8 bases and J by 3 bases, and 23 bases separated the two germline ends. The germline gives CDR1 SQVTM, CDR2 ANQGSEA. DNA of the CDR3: TGCAGCCTCGTCTGGGACGGCCTCCACTTCAATCAGCCCCAGCATTTT. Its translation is CSLVWDGLHFNQPQHF. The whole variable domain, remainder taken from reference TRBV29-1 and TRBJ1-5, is SAVISQKPSRDICQRGTSLTIQCQVDSQVTMMFWYRQQPGQSLTLIATANQGSEATYESGFVIDKFPISRPNLTFSTLTVSNMSPEDSSIYLCSLVWDGLHFNQPQHFGDGTRLSIL.

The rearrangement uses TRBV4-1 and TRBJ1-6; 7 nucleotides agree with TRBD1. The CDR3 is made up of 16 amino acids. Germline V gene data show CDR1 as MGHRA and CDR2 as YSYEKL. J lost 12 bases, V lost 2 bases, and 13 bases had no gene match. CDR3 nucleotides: TGCGCCAGCAGCCAATGGGCTCGACAGGGCGGTGAACCCCTCCACTTT. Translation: CASSQWARQGGEPLHF.